A selection of T cell receptor beta chains follows, all from one sample in a study of T cell changes during pregnancy in multiple sclerosis. Repertoires were generated with immunoSEQ multiplex PCR, while TCRdb's copy carries only in-frame clones and drops some. The table records tens of thousands of clones, about 92% of them present only once. Material: peripheral blood, obtained in the second trimester of pregnancy. Receptors were obtained from a female donor in good health, enrolled as a control in a pregnancy study. Each CDR3 is given with its conserved first and last residue. The D gene is left open where the match is weak. Rows may omit the clone size; those that give it use once, few, many or a size class.

size: once; D: .; J: TRBJ1-2; V: TRBV7-9; DNA: TGTGCCAGCAGCTTAGAGTCAGTCTATGGCTACACCTTC; CDR3: CASSLESVYGYTF
size: .; D: TRBD1; J: TRBJ1-6; V: TRBV4-3; DNA: TGCGCCAGCAGCCAAGATGGGGACAGGGTAGTTTCACCCCTCCACTTT; CDR3: CASSQDGDRVVSPLHF
size: .; D: TRBD1; J: TRBJ1-1; V: TRBV5-5; DNA: TGTGCCAGCAGCTTAGGACAGGCTTGGAACACTGAAGCTTTCTTT; CDR3: CASSLGQAWNTEAFF
size: once; D: TRBD1; J: TRBJ2-5; V: TRBV18; DNA: TGTGCCAGCTCACCAGGGACAGGGGAAGAGACCCAGTACTTC; CDR3: CASSPGTGEETQYF
size: .; D: .; J: TRBJ1-1; V: TRBV7-3; DNA: TGTGCCAGCAGTCCTATGGGGGGGAGCACTGAAGCTTTCTTT; CDR3: CASSPMGGSTEAFF
size: once; D: TRBD1; J: TRBJ2-1; V: TRBV2; DNA: TGTGCCAGCAGGGAGGCGGACAGGGCCCCAGGTGAGCAGTTCTTC; CDR3: CASREADRAPGEQFF
size: .; D: TRBD2; J: TRBJ2-1; V: TRBV2; DNA: TGTGCCACCCACGGCGGGGGGGCCATCAATGAGCAGTTCTTC; CDR3: CATHGGGAINEQFF
size: .; D: .; J: TRBJ1-2; V: TRBV30; DNA: TGTGCCTGGAGTGGAGCCCAGGCGAACTATGGCTACACCTTC; CDR3: CAWSGAQANYGYTF
size: .; D: TRBD1; J: TRBJ2-7; V: TRBV5-1; DNA: TGCGCCAGCCGCTTTCGGGACAGCTCCTACGAGCAGTACTTC; CDR3: CASRFRDSSYEQYF
size: .; D: TRBD1; J: TRBJ1-4; V: TRBV11-2; DNA: TGTGCCAGCAGGGGACAGGATAATGAAAAACTGTTTTTT; CDR3: CASRGQDNEKLFF
size: .; D: .; J: TRBJ1-4; V: TRBV5-4; DNA: TGTGCCAGCGCCGGCGGGTCAGGTAGTGAAAAACTGTTTTTT; CDR3: CASAGGSGSEKLFF
size: .; D: TRBD1; J: TRBJ1-1; V: TRBV4-2; DNA: TGTGCCAGCAGCCAAGGAGACAGGGTGGAAGCTTTCTTT; CDR3: CASSQGDRVEAFF
size: once; D: .; J: TRBJ2-4; V: TRBV19; DNA: TGTGCCAGTAGTATCAGGGTCAAAAACATTCAGTACTTC; CDR3: CASSIRVKNIQYF
size: .; D: TRBD1; J: TRBJ2-1; V: TRBV7-9; DNA: TGTGCCAGCAGCAAACGACAGGGTACCGATGAGCAGTTCTTC; CDR3: CASSKRQGTDEQFF
size: .; D: .; J: TRBJ2-6; V: TRBV2; DNA: TGTGCCAGCAGCCCGTCCCCGGTTGGGGCCAACGTCCTGACTTTC; CDR3: CASSPSPVGANVLTF
size: .; D: .; J: TRBJ1-1; V: TRBV7-2; DNA: TGTGCCAGCAGCTTAGTGAGGGAGGCTGAAGCTTTCTTT; CDR3: CASSLVREAEAFF
size: .; D: .; J: TRBJ2-2; V: TRBV9; DNA: TGTGCCAGCAGCGTCCACCGAGGCCTAAACACCGGGGAGCTGTTTTTT; CDR3: CASSVHRGLNTGELFF
size: .; D: TRBD1; J: TRBJ2-7; V: TRBV27; DNA: TGTGCCAGCAAAAGGTATTTCGGACAGGAGTACGAGCAGTACTTC; CDR3: CASKRYFGQEYEQYF
size: .; D: TRBD1; J: TRBJ2-1; V: TRBV5-6; DNA: TGTGCCAGCAGCTTGTGGGGACAGGGCCTCTACAATGAGCAGTTCTTC; CDR3: CASSLWGQGLYNEQFF
size: .; D: .; J: TRBJ1-6; V: TRBV7-2; DNA: TGTGCCAGCAGCCCCACCGGGGGGCGTCGTTCACCCCTCCACTTT; CDR3: CASSPTGGRRSPLHF
size: .; D: TRBD1; J: TRBJ2-1; V: TRBV28; DNA: TGTGCCAGCAGCGGACAGGGTGGAAATGAGCAGTTCTTC; CDR3: CASSGQGGNEQFF
size: .; D: TRBD1; J: TRBJ2-7; V: TRBV6-6; DNA: TGTGCCAGCAGTACCCTACGGGACAGCCCCTACGAGCAGTACTTC; CDR3: CASSTLRDSPYEQYF
size: .; D: .; J: TRBJ2-5; V: TRBV5-1; DNA: TGCGCCAGCAGCTTGGACAGCCAAGAGACCCAGTACTTC; CDR3: CASSLDSQETQYF
size: .; D: .; J: TRBJ1-2; V: TRBV7-2; DNA: TGTGCCAGCAGCCGCCTTGGGGGGGCAAGGTCTGGCTACACCTTC; CDR3: CASSRLGGARSGYTF
size: .; D: .; J: TRBJ1-1; V: TRBV25-1; DNA: TGTGCCAGCAGTGACCCGTACACTGAAGCTTTCTTT; CDR3: CASSDPYTEAFF
size: .; D: .; J: TRBJ1-1; V: TRBV18; DNA: TGTGCCAGCTCACCGCAAACAGGGAGAACTGAAGCTTTCTTT; CDR3: CASSPQTGRTEAFF
size: once; D: TRBD1; J: TRBJ1-5; V: TRBV15; DNA: TGTGCCACCAGCAGAGATCGGGACAGGGGGCCGGGACAGCCCCAGCATTTT; CDR3: CATSRDRDRGPGQPQHF
size: .; D: .; J: TRBJ2-7; V: TRBV2; DNA: TGTGCCAGCAGTAACCTATACTACGAGCAGTACTTC; CDR3: CASSNLYYEQYF
size: .; D: .; J: TRBJ2-2; V: TRBV6-5; DNA: TGTGCCAGCAGGCAGACGAACACCGGGGAGCTGTTTTTT; CDR3: CASRQTNTGELFF
size: .; D: .; J: TRBJ1-6; V: TRBV4-1; DNA: TGCGCCAGCAGCCAAGAAGGGGCGAGGTGGAATTATAATTCACCCCTCCACTTT; CDR3: CASSQEGARWNYNSPLHF
size: .; D: .; J: TRBJ1-6; V: TRBV6-1; DNA: TGTGCCAGCAGTGAAGAACTGGTCTTTTACTCACCCCTCCACTTT; CDR3: CASSEELVFYSPLHF
size: .; D: .; J: TRBJ1-2; V: TRBV19; DNA: TGTGCCAGTAACACTCCGGGACAACACTATGGCTACACCTTC; CDR3: CASNTPGQHYGYTF
size: .; D: TRBD2; J: TRBJ2-7; V: TRBV27; DNA: TGTGCCAGCAGTTTATCGAGGGACTACTTTCTCTACGAGCAGTACTTC; CDR3: CASSLSRDYFLYEQYF
size: .; D: .; J: TRBJ1-2; V: TRBV14; DNA: TGTGCCAGCAGCCCAGGGGTTCAGCATGGCTACACCTTC; CDR3: CASSPGVQHGYTF
size: .; D: .; J: TRBJ2-7; V: TRBV4-3; DNA: TGCGCCAGCAGCGCAGGGGGTGGGAGGCGGGGGGCAGACGAGCAGTACTTC; CDR3: CASSAGGGRRGADEQYF
size: .; D: .; J: TRBJ2-1; V: TRBV14; DNA: TGTGCCAGCAGCCAAGATGAGGGCTACAATGAGCAGTTCTTC; CDR3: CASSQDEGYNEQFF
size: few; D: .; J: TRBJ1-2; V: TRBV15; DNA: TGTGCCACCAGCAGTCTTAGTAGCATATCGCATGGCTACACCTTC; CDR3: CATSSLSSISHGYTF
size: .; D: .; J: TRBJ1-5; V: TRBV6-6; DNA: TGTGCCAGCAGTTACCGGACGGAAGGGGGACAGCCCCAGCATTTT; CDR3: CASSYRTEGGQPQHF
size: .; D: .; J: TRBJ1-3; V: TRBV28; DNA: TGTGCCAGCAGCCCAGGGTCCTCTGGAAACACCATATATTTT; CDR3: CASSPGSSGNTIYF
size: .; D: .; J: TRBJ2-7; V: TRBV10-3; DNA: TGTGCCATCAGAGAACAGGGAAACTACGAGCAGTACTTC; CDR3: CAIREQGNYEQYF
size: .; D: .; J: TRBJ1-5; V: TRBV14; DNA: TGTGCCAGCAGCCCAGGAGGATCTGGCAATCAGCCCCAGCATTTT; CDR3: CASSPGGSGNQPQHF
size: .; D: .; J: TRBJ2-2; V: TRBV4-3; DNA: TGCGCCAGCAGCCAAGAAAGGCGGGCTATGAACACCGGGGAGCTGTTTTTT; CDR3: CASSQERRAMNTGELFF
size: .; D: TRBD1; J: TRBJ1-2; V: TRBV18; DNA: TGTGCCAGCTCACCACAACTCGGGACAGAGTTTGGAGTCACCTTC; CDR3: CASSPQLGTEFGVTF
size: .; D: .; J: TRBJ1-1; V: TRBV7-2; DNA: TGTGCCAGCAGCTCGTTACGGGGTGAAGCTTTCTTT; CDR3: CASSSLRGEAFF
size: .; D: .; J: TRBJ1-5; V: TRBV10-3; DNA: TGTGCCATCAGTGAGGGGGCTCGGAGCAATCAGCCCCAGCATTTT; CDR3: CAISEGARSNQPQHF
size: .; D: .; J: TRBJ1-1; V: TRBV19; DNA: TGTGCCAGTAGTATAGTCGGGTACGCCGGAACAGCTTTCTTT; CDR3: CASSIVGYAGTAFF
size: .; D: TRBD1; J: TRBJ1-2; V: TRBV28; DNA: TGTGCCAGCAGGGACAGGGCCCCTAACTATGGCTACACCTTC; CDR3: CASRDRAPNYGYTF